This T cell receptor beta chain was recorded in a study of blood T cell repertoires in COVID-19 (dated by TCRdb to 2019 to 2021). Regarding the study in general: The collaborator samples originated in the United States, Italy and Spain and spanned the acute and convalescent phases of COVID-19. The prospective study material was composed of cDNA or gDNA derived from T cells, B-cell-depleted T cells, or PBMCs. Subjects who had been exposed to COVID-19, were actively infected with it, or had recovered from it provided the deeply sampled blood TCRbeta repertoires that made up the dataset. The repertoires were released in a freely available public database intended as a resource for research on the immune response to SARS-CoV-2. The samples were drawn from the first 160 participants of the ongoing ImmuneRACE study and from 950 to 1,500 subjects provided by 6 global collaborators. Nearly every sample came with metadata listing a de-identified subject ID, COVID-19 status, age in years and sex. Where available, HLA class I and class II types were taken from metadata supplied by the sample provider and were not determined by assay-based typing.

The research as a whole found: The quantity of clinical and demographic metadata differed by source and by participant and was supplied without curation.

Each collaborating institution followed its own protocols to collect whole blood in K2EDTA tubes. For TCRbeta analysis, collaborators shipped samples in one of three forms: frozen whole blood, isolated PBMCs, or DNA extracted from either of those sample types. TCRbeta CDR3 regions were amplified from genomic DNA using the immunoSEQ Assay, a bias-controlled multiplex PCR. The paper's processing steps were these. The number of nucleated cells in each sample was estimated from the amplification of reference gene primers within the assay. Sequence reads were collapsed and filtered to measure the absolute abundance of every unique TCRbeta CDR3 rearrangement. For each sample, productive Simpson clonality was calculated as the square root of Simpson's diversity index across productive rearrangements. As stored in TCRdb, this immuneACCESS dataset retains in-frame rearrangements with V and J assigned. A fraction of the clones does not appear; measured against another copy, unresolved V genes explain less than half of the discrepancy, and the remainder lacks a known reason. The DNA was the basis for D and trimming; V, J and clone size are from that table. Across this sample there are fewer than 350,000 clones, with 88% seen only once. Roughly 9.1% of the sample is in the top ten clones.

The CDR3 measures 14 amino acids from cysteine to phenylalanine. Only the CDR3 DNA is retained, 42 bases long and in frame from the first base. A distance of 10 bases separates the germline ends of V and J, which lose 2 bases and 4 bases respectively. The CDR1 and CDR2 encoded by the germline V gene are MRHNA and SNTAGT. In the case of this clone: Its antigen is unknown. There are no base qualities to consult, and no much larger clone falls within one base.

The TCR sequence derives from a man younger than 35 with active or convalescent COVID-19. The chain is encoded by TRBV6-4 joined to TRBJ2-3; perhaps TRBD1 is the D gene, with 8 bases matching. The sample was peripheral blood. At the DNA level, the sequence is TGTGCCAGCAGTGACACAGGGGGGGCAGATACGCAGTATTTT. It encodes CASSDTGGADTQYF.